Listed below are T cell receptor beta chains from one sample, sequenced in a study of brain T cells in children with intractable seizures. TCRdb's copy holds only in-frame clones and misses some; the assay was immunoSEQ multiplex PCR. This table has 340,000 or so clones, nearly 95% appearing once. Sequenced here: peripheral blood, sampled about 5 months after surgery. The source of these receptors is a boy younger than two with tuberous sclerosis and intractable seizures. Each CDR3 is given with its conserved first and last residue. Each record gives: J gene, clone size, D gene, V gene, CDR3 DNA, CDR3 protein. D genes are given only for firm matches. Expanded clones get a size class; other rows say once, few or many, or leave the size out.

j_gene: TRBJ1-4
abundance: .
d_gene: TRBD1
v_gene: TRBV20-1
CDR3nt: TGCAGTGCTAGTGGGGACAGGAGGGGAACTAATGAAAAACTGTTTTTT
CDR3aa: CSASGDRRGTNEKLFF

j_gene: TRBJ2-7
abundance: .
d_gene: .
v_gene: TRBV15
CDR3nt: TGTGCCACCAGCAGAGTGCAGGCCTACGAGCAGTACTTC
CDR3aa: CATSRVQAYEQYF

j_gene: TRBJ2-1
abundance: .
d_gene: TRBD2
v_gene: TRBV10-3
CDR3nt: TGTGCCATCAGTAGACTAGCGACGGACAATGAGCAGTTCTTC
CDR3aa: CAISRLATDNEQFF

j_gene: TRBJ1-2
abundance: once
d_gene: TRBD1
v_gene: TRBV6-5
CDR3nt: TGTGCCAGCAGTCTTGACAGGGCCTCCCCGGGGGGCTACACCTTC
CDR3aa: CASSLDRASPGGYTF

j_gene: TRBJ2-1
abundance: .
d_gene: .
v_gene: TRBV11-3
CDR3nt: TGTGCCACTTCCGACCTGGACTACTCCGTTGAGCAGTTCTTC
CDR3aa: CATSDLDYSVEQFF

j_gene: TRBJ1-6
abundance: .
d_gene: .
v_gene: TRBV7-6
CDR3nt: TGTGCCAGCAGCTTAGCTGGCCGCGCAAATTCACCCCTCCACTTT
CDR3aa: CASSLAGRANSPLHF

j_gene: TRBJ1-5
abundance: .
d_gene: .
v_gene: TRBV5-8
CDR3nt: TGTGCCAGCACCCTGGGGCCCGGACAAGGCAATCAGCCCCAGCATTTT
CDR3aa: CASTLGPGQGNQPQHF

j_gene: TRBJ1-2
abundance: .
d_gene: .
v_gene: TRBV12-3/TRBV12-4
CDR3nt: TGTGCCAGCAGTTCTCTGACAGGTTATGGCTACACCTTC
CDR3aa: CASSSLTGYGYTF

j_gene: TRBJ2-7
abundance: .
d_gene: TRBD1
v_gene: TRBV29-1
CDR3nt: TGCAGCGGAGGACAGGGGGCTGGCGAGCAGTACTTC
CDR3aa: CSGGQGAGEQYF

j_gene: TRBJ2-1
abundance: .
d_gene: .
v_gene: TRBV21-1
CDR3nt: TGTGCCAGCAGCGATAGGGGGGGCAATGAGCAGTTCTTC
CDR3aa: CASSDRGGNEQFF

j_gene: TRBJ1-1
abundance: few
d_gene: .
v_gene: TRBV18
CDR3nt: TGTGCCAGCTCACCAAGGTTAACCGGAGGGACTGAAGCTTTCTTT
CDR3aa: CASSPRLTGGTEAFF

j_gene: TRBJ1-4
abundance: .
d_gene: .
v_gene: TRBV28
CDR3nt: TGTGCCAGCACTCCCAGGGGTTACGTAGAAAAACTGTTTTTT
CDR3aa: CASTPRGYVEKLFF

j_gene: TRBJ1-1
abundance: once
d_gene: .
v_gene: TRBV5-1
CDR3nt: TGCGCCAGCAGCTTGGTTTTGAACACTGAAGCTTTCTTT
CDR3aa: CASSLVLNTEAFF

j_gene: TRBJ1-4
abundance: .
d_gene: TRBD1
v_gene: TRBV27
CDR3nt: TGTGCCAGCAGTTTATCTGTGACAGGGATATCAAAACTGTTTTTT
CDR3aa: CASSLSVTGISKLFF

j_gene: TRBJ2-5
abundance: .
d_gene: .
v_gene: TRBV9
CDR3nt: TGTGCCAGCAGCGTAGACGGGGCGGAGACCCAGTACTTC
CDR3aa: CASSVDGAETQYF

j_gene: TRBJ2-2
abundance: .
d_gene: TRBD1
v_gene: TRBV7-2
CDR3nt: TGTGCCAGCAGCTTAGTGTACAGGGGGAACACCGGGGAGCTGTTTTTT
CDR3aa: CASSLVYRGNTGELFF

j_gene: TRBJ2-2
abundance: .
d_gene: TRBD2
v_gene: TRBV30
CDR3nt: TGTGCCTGGAGTTCGCTAGCGGTCGAGAGGTCCGGGGAGCTGTTTTTT
CDR3aa: CAWSSLAVERSGELFF

j_gene: TRBJ2-1
abundance: .
d_gene: TRBD2
v_gene: TRBV12-3/TRBV12-4
CDR3nt: TGTGCCAGCGGGGGGGGAAGTGAGCAGTTCTTC
CDR3aa: CASGGGSEQFF

j_gene: TRBJ1-2
abundance: .
d_gene: .
v_gene: TRBV29-1
CDR3nt: TGCAGCGTTATAACAGACCATGGCTACACCTTC
CDR3aa: CSVITDHGYTF

j_gene: TRBJ2-7
abundance: .
d_gene: TRBD2
v_gene: TRBV19
CDR3nt: TGTGCCAGTAGTCCCCGGACTAGCGGCTACGAGCAGTACTTC
CDR3aa: CASSPRTSGYEQYF

j_gene: TRBJ2-2
abundance: .
d_gene: .
v_gene: TRBV5-1
CDR3nt: TGCGCCAGCAGCACCGACACGGAACCCGGGGAGCTGTTTTTT
CDR3aa: CASSTDTEPGELFF

j_gene: TRBJ1-1
abundance: many
d_gene: TRBD1
v_gene: TRBV6-5
CDR3nt: TGTGCCAGCAGTTCACGGGAGGGGGCGGGTACTGAAGCTTTCTTT
CDR3aa: CASSSREGAGTEAFF

j_gene: TRBJ2-7
abundance: .
d_gene: TRBD2
v_gene: TRBV3-1/TRBV3-2
CDR3nt: TGTGCCAGCAGCCAAGGGCGGGGGGCGACCGAGCAGTACTTC
CDR3aa: CASSQGRGATEQYF

j_gene: TRBJ2-7
abundance: .
d_gene: TRBD1
v_gene: TRBV11-2
CDR3nt: TGTGCCAGCAGGACCTCGGGACAGGGATACGAGCAGTACTTC
CDR3aa: CASRTSGQGYEQYF

j_gene: TRBJ2-7
abundance: .
d_gene: .
v_gene: TRBV9
CDR3nt: TGTGCCAGCAGCGCTGGACCGACCTACGAGCAGTACTTC
CDR3aa: CASSAGPTYEQYF

j_gene: TRBJ2-4
abundance: .
d_gene: TRBD2
v_gene: TRBV4-1
CDR3nt: TGCGCCAGCAGCCAAGAAGTGTACGCACTAGCGAACATTCAGTACTTC
CDR3aa: CASSQEVYALANIQYF

j_gene: TRBJ2-3
abundance: .
d_gene: .
v_gene: TRBV5-8
CDR3nt: TGTGCCAGCAGCTTGTGGGGGGCGAGCACAGATACGCAGTATTTT
CDR3aa: CASSLWGASTDTQYF

j_gene: TRBJ2-7
abundance: .
d_gene: TRBD1
v_gene: TRBV13
CDR3nt: TGTGCCAGCAGCTGGACAGGGGGCGAAAACTACGAGCAGTACTTC
CDR3aa: CASSWTGGENYEQYF

j_gene: TRBJ2-5
abundance: .
d_gene: .
v_gene: TRBV27
CDR3nt: TGTGCCAGCAGCTCATTCGGGACACTCCAAGAGACCCAGTACTTC
CDR3aa: CASSSFGTLQETQYF

j_gene: TRBJ2-1
abundance: .
d_gene: TRBD1
v_gene: TRBV14
CDR3nt: TGTGCCAGCAGCCGTCGAACAGGGGGTTACAATGAGCAGTTCTTC
CDR3aa: CASSRRTGGYNEQFF

j_gene: TRBJ1-1
abundance: once
d_gene: TRBD1
v_gene: TRBV12-3/TRBV12-4
CDR3nt: TGTGCCAGCAGTTGGACAGGGGAAACTGAAGCTTTCTTT
CDR3aa: CASSWTGETEAFF

j_gene: TRBJ1-1
abundance: .
d_gene: .
v_gene: TRBV18
CDR3nt: TGTGCCAGCTCACTGCCTCCCGGGCACTTGAACACTGAAGCTTTCTTT
CDR3aa: CASSLPPGHLNTEAFF

j_gene: TRBJ2-7
abundance: once
d_gene: .
v_gene: TRBV19
CDR3nt: TGTGCCAGTAGTAGACTAGTTTTTCCCTACGAGCAGTACTTC
CDR3aa: CASSRLVFPYEQYF

j_gene: TRBJ2-7
abundance: .
d_gene: .
v_gene: TRBV3-1/TRBV3-2
CDR3nt: TGTGCCAGCAGCCTACTGGGACCGTTTGGTAACTTC
CDR3aa: CASSLLGPFGNF

j_gene: TRBJ1-4
abundance: .
d_gene: .
v_gene: TRBV2
CDR3nt: TGTGCCAGCAGTGAACTTGGCAGGGACAACGAAAAACTGTTTTTT
CDR3aa: CASSELGRDNEKLFF

j_gene: TRBJ1-1
abundance: .
d_gene: TRBD1
v_gene: TRBV3-1/TRBV3-2
CDR3nt: TGTGCCAGCAGCCTGACAGGGGCACAAAACACTGAAGCTTTCTTT
CDR3aa: CASSLTGAQNTEAFF